Following are 21 T cell receptor beta chains from one sample sequenced in a study of blood T cells in healthy people across ages (dated by TCRdb to between 2015 and 2017). Library method: 5' RACE. The sequencer was an Illumina HiSeq 2500. A second roughly 7 to 11 cycle PCR used a sample-barcoded 5' primer and a J-beta primer mix. Clones were called with MiXCR by TCRdb after fastp trimmed the public reads at Q25, and only in-frame beta chains were retained. Merged by CDR3 protein, the rows form single entries marked with the most common genes and DNA. This sample has fewer than 1,000,000 distinct CDR3 sequences in its table, and around half of those were observed once. The ten top clones hold over 15% of the sample. Sequencing was done on a sample of blood. Receptor source: a man older than 75 in good health.

The V call is TRBV27, the J call TRBJ2-1; 11 bases align to TRBD2. V gave up 3 bases and J gave up 8 bases; unmatched junction bases: 6. This CDR3 spans 15 amino acids. CDR1 is MNHEY and CDR2 is SMNVEV in the germline V gene (reference sequence). The CDR3 reads CASSFSGRALDEQFF. In DNA, the CDR3 is TGTGCCAGCAGTTTTAGCGGGAGGGCCTTGGATGAGCAGTTCTTC.

This chain joins TRBV3-1 and TRBJ2-3; D is unclear. Germline V lookup: CDR1 LGHDT, CDR2 YNNKEL (reference sequence). Trimming cost V 0 bases and J 0 bases, with 10 bases left between them. The CDR3 has 16 residues. CDR3 in DNA: TGTGCCAGCAGCCAAGATCCTGGCGTAAGCACAGATACGCAGTATTTT. Translating it yields CASSQDPGVSTDTQYF.

V and J are TRBV11-2 and TRBJ2-7; D is unclear. Trimming left V 0 bases short and J 0 bases short, with 12 bases between. Germline assignment: CDR1 SGHAT and CDR2 FQNNGV. The length of the CDR3 is 16 residues. CDR3 sequence (DNA): TGTGCCAGCAGCTTAGATAGGGTACAGAGCTCCTACGAGCAGTACTTC. Its protein product is CASSLDRVQSSYEQYF. Using reference TRBV11-2 and TRBJ2-7 for the parts outside the CDR3, the full variable domain is EAGVAQSPRYKIIEKRQSVAFWCNPISGHATLYWYQQILGQGPKLLIQFQNNGVVDDSQLPKDRFSAERLKGVDSTLKIQPAKLEDSAVYLCASSLDRVQSSYEQYFGPGTRLTVT.

This clonotype was recorded once. V and J are TRBV20-1 and TRBJ2-3, with D unclear. This CDR3 is built from 13 residues. Deletions cut 4 bases from V and 1 base from J, with 9 bases between. Germline-derived CDR1 and CDR2 are DFQATT and SNEGSKA (reference sequence). As DNA, the CDR3 is TGCAGTGCTATTCCCCCGGGCACAGATACGCAGTATTTT. Protein product: CSAIPPGTDTQYF.

The chain couples TRBV3-1 to TRBJ2-1, with TRBD2 matching 12 bases. V gave up 4 bases and J gave up 6 bases; unmatched junction bases: 4. The CDR3 totals 15 residues. Germline-derived CDR1 and CDR2 are LGHDT and YNNKEL (reference sequence). The CDR3 spells CASSRLAGGLNEQFF. Written as DNA, the CDR3 is TGTGCCAGCAGCCGTCTAGCGGGGGGGCTCAATGAGCAGTTCTTC.

This clonotype was recorded a few times. The rearrangement joins TRBV28 to TRBJ2-7, with D perhaps assigned TRBD1 or TRBD2 (5 bases each). CDR3 length: 14 amino acids. CDR1 and CDR2 from the germline V gene are MDHEN and SYDVKM. Trimming removed 6 bases from V and 7 bases from J, with 19 bases in between. CDR3 amino acids: CASRLSGTPREQYF. As DNA, the CDR3 is TGTGCCAGCAGACTATCCGGGACCCCTAGGGAGCAGTACTTC.

This chain links TRBV29-1 with TRBJ2-1; the D gene is possibly TRBD2 (6 bases). Trimming left V 6 bases short and J 7 bases short, with 13 bases between. The length of the CDR3 is 12 residues. Germline lookup yields CDR1 SQVTM and CDR2 ANQGSEA. The CDR3 region is CSVDGSWNEQFF. For the CDR3, the DNA is TGCAGCGTCGACGGGAGTTGGAATGAGCAGTTCTTC.

This clonotype showed up just a few times. This chain joins TRBV6-6 and TRBJ1-5; 11 positions agree with TRBD1. The CDR3 runs to 15 residues. The ends lost 5 bases at V and 2 bases at J; junction bases unmatched: 2. Germline CDR1 MNHNY, CDR2 SVGAGI (reference sequence). CDR3 bases: TGTGCCAGCAGTCGGGACAGGGGGGGCAATCAGCCCCAGCATTTT. It yields the protein CASSRDRGGNQPQHF.

The chain combines TRBV20-1 with TRBJ2-7; 13 positions match TRBD2. Germline assignment: CDR1 DFQATT and CDR2 SNEGSKA (reference sequence). The CDR3 runs 15 residues. Unmatched junction bases numbered 4, after V lost 4 bases and J lost 1 base. The CDR3, as DNA: TGCAGTGCTAATCCGGGACTAGCGGGATCCTACGAGCAGTACTTC. This encodes CSANPGLAGSYEQYF.

This clonotype was counted between two and nine times. It may be a read error: a sequence one base away is much more abundant. The rearrangement uses TRBV7-2 and TRBJ2-1, with D maybe TRBD1 (6 bases). The CDR3 contains 15 residues. CDR1 SGHTA and CDR2 FQGNSA come from the germline V gene. V lost 6 bases, J lost 13 bases, and 25 bases lay in between. CDR3 DNA sequence: TGTGCCAGCAGTTCCCCCGGGACGGGACAAGAGACCCAGTTCTTC. Translation: CASSSPGTGQETQFF.

This clonotype was seen ten or more times. The chain has TRBV12-5 and TRBJ2-7; D not resolved. The CDR3 extends over 11 amino acids. V lost 1 base and J lost 3, with 1 base in between. The germline V gene encodes CDR1 LGHNT and CDR2 FRNRAP. The CDR3 DNA is TGTGCTAGTGGTTTGGACTACGAGCAGTACTTC. Translated: CASGLDYEQYF. The whole variable domain, remainder taken from reference TRBV12-5 and TRBJ2-7, is DARVTQTPRHKVTEMGQEVTMRCQPILGHNTVFWYRQTMMQGLELLAYFRNRAPLDDSGMPKDRFSAEMPDATLATLKIQPSEPRDSAVYFCASGLDYEQYFGPGTRLTVT.

This clonotype was seen at least ten times. The chain links TRBV12-3 or TRBV12-4 to TRBJ2-5; D gene ambiguous. V was trimmed by 2 bases and J by 4 bases, leaving 17 bases between them. The CDR3 sequence is 16 residues long. The CDR3 coding sequence is TGTGCCAGCAGTTTAACTCGGGCCCTAGGGCGAGAGACCCAGTACTTC. Translation gives CASSLTRALGRETQYF.

This clonotype occurred a few times. J is TRBJ2-1 and V is TRBV7-2, with 13 bases identical to TRBD2. Germline lookup yields CDR1 SGHTA and CDR2 FQGNSA. The CDR3 is made up of 15 amino acids. The V and J ends lost 7 bases and 10 bases, in that order; junction bases with no gene match: 10. In DNA form, the CDR3 reads TGTGCCAGCAACTCTGGGACTAGCGGGAAGTGGGAGCAGTTCTTC. As protein: CASNSGTSGKWEQFF.

This clonotype was counted only a few times. This chain uses TRBV20-1 with TRBJ2-1; 11 nucleotides agree with TRBD1. Germline values: CDR1 DFQATT, CDR2 SNEGSKA (reference sequence). There are 15 residues in the CDR3. The J segment lost 9 bases and the V segment lost 3 bases, leaving 10 bases of the junction unmatched. The CDR3 protein is CSASPRDRGFSEQFF. CDR3 sequence (DNA): TGCAGTGCTAGCCCCCGGGACAGGGGGTTCAGTGAGCAGTTCTTC.

The chain is built from TRBV20-1 and TRBJ1-1; D not resolved. Between the trimmed V and J ends, which lost 5 bases and 2 bases, there was a span of 15 bases. Germline-derived CDR1 and CDR2 are DFQATT and SNEGSKA (reference sequence). CDR3 size: 14 residues. The CDR3, as DNA: TGCAGTGCTGGCGCGGTACGGGGAAACACTGAAGCTTTCTTT. Translation: CSAGAVRGNTEAFF.

This clonotype has only a few counts. The chain is built from TRBV12-3 or TRBV12-4 and TRBJ2-7; 8 bases match TRBD1. The CDR3 length is 13 residues. V shed 6 bases and J 6 bases; nucleotides not matched to a gene: 7. CDR3: CASSPGQGREQYF. CDR3 coding DNA: TGTGCCAGCAGCCCCGGACAGGGCCGCGAGCAGTACTTC.

The sample holds a few counts of this clonotype. The chain links TRBV28 to TRBJ1-1; possibly TRBD1 for D (6 bases). CDR1 is MDHEN, CDR2 SYDVKM, per germline. The CDR3 sequence is 14 residues long. With 6 bases removed from V and 1 base from J, the gap between germline ends came to 12 bases. The CDR3 loop is CASSAGTTNTEAFF. The CDR3 nucleotides are TGTGCCAGCAGCGCCGGGACAACGAACACTGAAGCTTTCTTT. Variable domain in full (rest from reference TRBV28 and TRBJ1-1): DVKVTQSSRYLVKRTGEKVFLECVQDMDHENMFWYRQDPGLGLRLIYFSYDVKMKEKGDIPEGYSVSREKKERFSLILESASTNQTSMYLCASSAGTTNTEAFFGQGTRLTVV.

The chain couples TRBV20-1 to TRBJ2-3; TRBD2 aligns across 8 bases. CDR1 DFQATT and CDR2 SNEGSKA come from the germline V gene (reference sequence). The trim removed 0 bases at V and 3 bases at J, leaving 8 bases unmatched. The CDR3 totals 16 residues. The DNA for the CDR3 is TGCAGTGCTAGAGATCTAACGGGGGGGGAGACAGATACGCAGTATTTT. Amino acid sequence: CSARDLTGGETDTQYF.

This chain connects TRBV29-1 to TRBJ2-1; D might be TRBD2 (6 bases). This CDR3 is 14 amino acids long. Germline V gene sequence: CDR1 SQVTM, CDR2 ANQGSEA. With 7 bases removed from V and 5 bases from J, the gap between germline ends came to 18 bases. The CDR3 protein is CSAVWGDDHNEQFF. The CDR3 DNA sequence: TGCAGCGCCGTTTGGGGGGACGACCACAATGAGCAGTTCTTC.

The chain joins TRBV2 to TRBJ2-1; possibly TRBD1 for D (6 bases). Germline V gene lookup returns CDR1 SNHLY and CDR2 FYNNEI. The length of the CDR3 is 13 residues. Trimming shortened V by 6 bases and J by 9 bases, and 15 bases separated the two germline ends. This chain's CDR3 is CASSPDRNTEQFF. CDR3 in DNA: TGTGCCAGCAGCCCAGACAGGAACACTGAGCAGTTCTTC.

The chain carries TRBV28 and TRBJ2-3; D is unresolved. V was pared by 6 bases and J by 4 bases, with 23 bases between. The CDR3 spans 17 residues. The germline V gene has CDR1 MDHEN and CDR2 SYDVKM. The CDR3 sequence is CASRLPTAPTIADTQYF. The CDR3 DNA reads as TGTGCCAGCAGGCTCCCAACAGCTCCGACAATTGCAGATACGCAGTATTTT.